Reported below is one T cell receptor beta chain. Cohort 3 donors counted as recovered after two negative PCRs, clearance, or resolved symptoms. Study processing details: It was from reference gene primer amplification that nucleated cell counts were estimated. Profiled with immunoSEQ multiplex PCR; TCRdb holds only in-frame clones, not every one. V, J and clone size reflect that table, while D and trimming were determined from the DNA. This repertoire shows around 300,000 clones, approximately 85% found once; its top ten account for approximately 1%. The data were taken from a study of blood T cell repertoires in COVID-19. Study-wide context: The United States, Italy and Spain supplied acute and convalescent COVID-19 samples.

Germline V gene lookup returns CDR1 SGHNT and CDR2 YYREEE (reference sequence). Trimming removed 0 bases at V and 4 bases at J, with 10 bases between. This CDR3 spans 14 amino acids. This chain links TRBV5-4 with TRBJ1-1; D gene uncertain. This clonotype was obtained from a woman in her twenties or thirties who had recovered from COVID-19. The material sequenced was PBMCs or T cells enriched from blood (not recorded which). CDR3 nucleotide sequence: TGTGCCAGCAGCTTGGCCGGAGGTCTCACTGAAGCTTTCTTT. It specifies CASSLAGGLTEAFF.